This paragraph reports one T cell receptor (beta chain). TCRdb used MiXCR to reprocess the 5' RACE reads, holding one entry per CDR3 protein. The data contain around 300,000 distinct CDR3 sequences, around 13% of them singletons. V was clipped by 6 bases and J by 4 bases; unmatched bases: 7. CDR3 length equals 14 residues. CDR1 is SGHTA and CDR2 is FQGNSA in the germline V gene. The sample is drawn from a study of T-cell memory formation after mild COVID-19. Source material: PBMCs or a T cell subset sorted from them (not recorded which). J is TRBJ1-2 and V is TRBV7-2, with 8 positions matching TRBD1. The clonotype was recovered from a man aged 18 to 29 who had mild COVID-19 (a few samples of this study predate the infection). Cell type and time point are not known. CDR3 bases: TGTGCCAGCAGTCAACAGGGGGGTAGCTATGGCTACACCTTC. Residues: CASSQQGGSYGYTF.